This T cell receptor (beta chain) was found in a study of blood T cell repertoires in COVID-19 (dated by TCRdb to about 2020). The study in broad terms: Collaborator samples came from the United States, Italy and Spain and covered acute and convalescent phases of COVID-19. The material from the prospective study consisted of cDNA or gDNA derived from T cells, B-cell-depleted T cells, or PBMCs. The dataset comprised deeply sampled blood TCRbeta repertoires from subjects exposed to, actively infected with, or recovered from COVID-19. The repertoires were released in a freely available public database intended as a resource for research on the immune response to SARS-CoV-2. The samples were drawn from the first 160 participants of the ongoing ImmuneRACE study and from some 1,300 subjects provided by 6 global collaborators. The sample metadata nearly always contained a de-identified subject ID, COVID-19 status, age in years and sex. Where HLA class I and class II types were available, the types were taken from metadata supplied by the sample provider, not from assay-based typing. The paper's findings and limits, for the study overall: The amount of clinical and demographic metadata varied by source and participant and was provided uncurated.

This clone was picked up one time. No cognate antigen has been identified for it. It has no much larger one-base neighbor in the sample; base qualities were not kept. The immunoSEQ Assay, a bias-controlled multiplex PCR, was used to amplify TCRbeta CDR3 regions from genomic DNA. In the authors' own workflow: The number of nucleated cells in each sample was estimated from the amplification of reference gene primers within the assay. To quantify the absolute abundance of each unique TCRbeta CDR3 rearrangement, sequence reads were collapsed and filtered. For each sample, productive Simpson clonality was calculated as the square root of Simpson's diversity index over productive rearrangements. The table comes from immuneACCESS by way of TCRdb, which keeps in-frame sequences with V and J called. Part of the clones is missing from these tables; in studies checked, under half for an unresolved V gene and the rest for unknown reasons. The V and J calls and clone size are taken from that table; D and trimming were inferred from the DNA. The sample table contains some 80,000 clones; only one count was recorded for approximately 89% of them. In total, the top ten clones hold about 5% of the sample.

Whole blood was collected in K2EDTA tubes by collaborating institutions according to the institutions' own protocols. For TCRbeta analysis, collaborators shipped samples in one of three forms: frozen whole blood, isolated PBMCs, or DNA extracted from either of those sample types. CDR1 and CDR2 (SEHNR, FQNEAQ) derive from the germline V gene (reference sequence). Relative to germline, V is missing 6 bases and J is missing 5 bases, with 1 base of the junction outside any gene match. The CDR3 measures 12 amino acids from cysteine to phenylalanine. The kept DNA is CDR3 alone, 36 bases in frame from the first base.

The rearrangement joined TRBV7-9 to TRBJ2-3; a stretch of 8 junction bases matches TRBD1. The specimen was peripheral blood. The sequence came from a man aged 50 to 60 with active or convalescent COVID-19. The sequenced DNA: TGTGCCAGCAGAGACAGGGGAGATACGCAGTATTTT. Translated, this is CASRDRGDTQYF. Here the CDR3 is joined to the reference TRBV7-9 and TRBJ2-3 genes, and the full variable domain is: DTGVSQNPRHKITKRGQNVTFRCDPISEHNRLYWYRQTLGQGPEFLTYFQNEAQLEKSRLLSDRFSAERPKGSFSTLEIQRTEQGDSAMYLCASRDRGDTQYFGPGTRLTVL.